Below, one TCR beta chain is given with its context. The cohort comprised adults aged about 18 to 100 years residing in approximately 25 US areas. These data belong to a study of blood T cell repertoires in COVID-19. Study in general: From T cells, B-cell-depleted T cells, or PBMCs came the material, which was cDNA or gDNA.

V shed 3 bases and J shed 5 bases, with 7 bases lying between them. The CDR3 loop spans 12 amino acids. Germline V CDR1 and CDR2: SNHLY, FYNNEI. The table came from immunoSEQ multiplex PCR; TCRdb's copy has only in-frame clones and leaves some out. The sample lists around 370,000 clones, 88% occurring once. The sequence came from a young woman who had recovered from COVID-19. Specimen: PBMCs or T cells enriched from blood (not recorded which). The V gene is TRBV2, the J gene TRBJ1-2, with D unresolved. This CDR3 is CASSEVEYGYTF. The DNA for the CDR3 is TGTGCCAGCAGTGAGGTAGAATATGGCTACACCTTC.